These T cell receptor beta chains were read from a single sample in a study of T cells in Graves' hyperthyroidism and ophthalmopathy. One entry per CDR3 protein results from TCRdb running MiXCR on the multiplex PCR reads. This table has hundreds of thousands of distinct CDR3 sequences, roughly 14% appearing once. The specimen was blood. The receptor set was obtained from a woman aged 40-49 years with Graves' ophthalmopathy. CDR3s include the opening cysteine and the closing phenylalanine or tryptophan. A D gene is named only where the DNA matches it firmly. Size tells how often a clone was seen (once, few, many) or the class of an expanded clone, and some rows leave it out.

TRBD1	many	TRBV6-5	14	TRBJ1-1	CASNPGQENTEAFF	TGTGCCAGCAACCCCGGACAGGAGAACACTGAAGCTTTCTTT
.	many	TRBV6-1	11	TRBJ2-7	CASSSYGEQYF	TGTGCCAGCAGCTCTTATGGCGAGCAGTACTTC
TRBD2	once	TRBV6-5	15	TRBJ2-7	CASSYEAGGAYEQYF	TGTGCCAGCAGTTACGAAGCGGGAGGAGCCTACGAGCAGTACTTC
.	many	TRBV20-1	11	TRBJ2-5	CRPRSGETQYF	TGCAGGCCCAGGTCGGGGGAGACCCAGTACTTC
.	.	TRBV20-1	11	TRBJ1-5	CSAGPNQPQHF	TGCAGTGCCGGACCCAATCAGCCCCAGCATTTT
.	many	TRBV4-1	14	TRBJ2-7	CASSPWSGAYEQYF	TGCGCCAGCAGCCCCTGGTCAGGGGCCTACGAGCAGTACTTC
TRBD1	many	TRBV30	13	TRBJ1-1	CAGEQGGITEAFF	TGTGCCGGCGAACAGGGGGGAATCACTGAAGCTTTCTTT
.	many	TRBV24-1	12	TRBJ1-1	CATSDQGTEAFF	TGTGCCACCAGTGACCAGGGTACTGAAGCTTTCTTT
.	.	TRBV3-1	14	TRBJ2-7	CASSLWDSSFEQYF	TGTGCCAGCAGCCTGTGGGACTCCTCCTTCGAGCAGTACTTC
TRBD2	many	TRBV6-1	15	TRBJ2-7	CASSIWTSGSYEQYF	TGTGCCAGCAGTATCTGGACTAGCGGCTCCTACGAGCAGTACTTC
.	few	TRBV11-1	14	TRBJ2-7	CASSLSDVSYEQYF	TGTGCCAGCAGCTTGTCAGACGTTTCCTACGAGCAGTACTTC
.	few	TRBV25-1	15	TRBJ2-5	CASSELGQWQETQYF	TGTGCCAGCAGTGAATTGGGTCAGTGGCAAGAGACCCAGTACTTC
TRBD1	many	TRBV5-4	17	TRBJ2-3	CASTLLDRGDDTDTQYF	TGTGCCAGCACCCTCCTCGACAGGGGGGACGACACAGATACGCAGTATTTT
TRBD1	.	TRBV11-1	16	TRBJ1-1	CASSPPDRVWNTEAFF	TGTGCCAGCAGTCCCCCGGACAGGGTCTGGAACACTGAAGCTTTCTTT
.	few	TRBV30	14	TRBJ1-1	CAWSVGTWRLRAFF	TGTGCCTGGAGTGTGGGTACCTGGCGCCTGAGGGCTTTCTTT
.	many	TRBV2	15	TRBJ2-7	CASQKEGTGRLEQYF	TGTGCCAGCCAGAAGGAAGGGACGGGCCGGTTAGAGCAGTACTTC
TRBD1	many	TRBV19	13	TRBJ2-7	CASSVPGTGDRYF	TGTGCCAGTAGTGTCCCAGGGACAGGAGATCGGTACTTC
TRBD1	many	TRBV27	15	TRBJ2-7	CASSPRGTATYEQYF	TGTGCCAGCAGTCCCCGAGGGACAGCTACCTACGAGCAGTACTTC
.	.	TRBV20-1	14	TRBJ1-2	CSARSSTGTYGYTF	TGCAGTGCTAGATCGTCTACAGGGACCTATGGCTACACCTTC
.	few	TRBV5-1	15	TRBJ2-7	CASSLHSGDSYEQYF	TGCGCCAGCAGCTTGCATTCGGGAGACTCCTACGAGCAGTACTTC
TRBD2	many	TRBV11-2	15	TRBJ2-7	CASSFDSGSSYEQYF	TGTGCCAGCAGCTTCGATAGCGGGAGTTCCTACGAGCAGTACTTC
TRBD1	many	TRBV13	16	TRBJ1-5	CASSLGQGFSDQPQHF	TGTGCCAGCAGCTTGGGACAGGGATTCTCAGATCAGCCCCAGCATTTT
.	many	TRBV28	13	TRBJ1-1	CASRRPEGTRAFF	TGTGCCAGCAGACGACCCGAGGGGACTAGGGCTTTCTTT
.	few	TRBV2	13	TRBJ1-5	CATTKDSNQPQHF	TGTGCCACCACGAAGGATAGCAATCAGCCCCAGCATTTT
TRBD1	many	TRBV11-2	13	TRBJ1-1	CASSLAGQGIAFF	TGTGCCAGCAGCTTAGCGGGACAGGGGATAGCTTTCTTT
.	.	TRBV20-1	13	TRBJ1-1	CSAAGRVNTEAFF	TGCAGTGCAGCGGGACGGGTAAACACTGAAGCTTTCTTT
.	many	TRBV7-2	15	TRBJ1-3	CASSPSRSSGNTIYF	TGTGCCAGCAGCCCTAGCCGGAGCTCTGGAAACACCATATATTTT
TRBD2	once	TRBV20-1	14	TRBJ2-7	CSASPPGLGGEQYF	TGCAGTGCTTCCCCACCGGGACTAGGTGGTGAGCAGTACTTC
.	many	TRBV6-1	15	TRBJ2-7	CASSEGDPAIYEQYF	TGTGCCAGCAGTGAAGGGGACCCTGCAATCTACGAGCAGTACTTC
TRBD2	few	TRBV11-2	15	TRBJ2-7	CASSPKGLSTYEQYF	TGTGCCAGCAGCCCCAAGGGACTATCAACCTACGAGCAGTACTTC
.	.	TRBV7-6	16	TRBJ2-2	CASSLGKTRNTGELFF	TGTGCCAGCAGCTTAGGCAAAACTCGGAACACCGGGGAGCTGTTTTTT
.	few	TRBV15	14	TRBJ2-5	CATSRDIAAETQYF	TGTGCCACCAGCAGAGATATCGCCGCGGAGACCCAGTACTTC
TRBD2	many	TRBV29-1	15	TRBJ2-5	CSAMEASGSRETQYF	TGCAGCGCCATGGAGGCTAGCGGGAGCCGGGAGACCCAGTACTTC
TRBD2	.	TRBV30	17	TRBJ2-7	CAWSTRFSGRKVDEQYF	TGTGCCTGGAGTACTCGGTTCAGCGGGAGGAAGGTCGACGAGCAGTACTTC
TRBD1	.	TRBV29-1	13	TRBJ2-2	CSVVTGPTRELFF	TGCAGCGTAGTGACAGGGCCCACCAGGGAGCTGTTTTTT
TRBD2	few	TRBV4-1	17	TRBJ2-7	CASSQLGLAGESYEQYF	TGCGCCAGCAGCCAACTGGGACTAGCGGGAGAGTCCTACGAGCAGTACTTC
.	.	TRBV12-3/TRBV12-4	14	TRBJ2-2	CASSFWQNTGELFF	TGTGCCAGCAGTTTTTGGCAGAACACCGGGGAGCTGTTTTTT
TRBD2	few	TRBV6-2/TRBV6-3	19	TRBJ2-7	CASSYGTGSGRWSSYEQYF	TGTGCCAGCAGTTACGGCACGGGAAGCGGGAGGTGGAGCTCCTACGAGCAGTACTTC
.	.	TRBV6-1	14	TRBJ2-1	CATRSGDSYNEQFF	TGTGCCACCAGGTCTGGGGACTCCTACAATGAGCAGTTCTTC
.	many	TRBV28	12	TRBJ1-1	CASRPKNTEAFF	TGTGCCAGCAGACCGAAGAACACTGAAGCTTTCTTT
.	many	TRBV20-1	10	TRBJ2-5	CSARWETQYF	TGCAGTGCTAGATGGGAGACCCAGTACTTC
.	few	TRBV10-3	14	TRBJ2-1	CAISESGTENEQFF	TGTGCCATCAGTGAGTCGGGGACGGAAAATGAGCAGTTCTTC
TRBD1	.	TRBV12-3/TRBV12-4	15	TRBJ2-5	CASSYIQGAQETQYF	TGTGCCAGCAGCTATATTCAGGGGGCACAAGAGACCCAGTACTTC
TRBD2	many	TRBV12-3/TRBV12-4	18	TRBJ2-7	CASSGAKGLAGSSYEQYF	TGTGCCAGCAGTGGGGCTAAGGGACTAGCGGGAAGCTCCTACGAGCAGTACTTC
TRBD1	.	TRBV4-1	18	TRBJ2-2	CASSQGGAETGGTGELFF	TGCGCCAGCAGCCAAGGTGGTGCAGAAACAGGGGGCACCGGGGAGCTGTTTTTT
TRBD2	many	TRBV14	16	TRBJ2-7	CASSGRLAGLSYEQYF	TGTGCCAGCAGCGGCCGACTAGCGGGACTCTCCTACGAGCAGTACTTC
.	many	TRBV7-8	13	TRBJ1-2	CASSLQPGSGYTF	TGTGCCAGCAGCTTACAGCCGGGCTCCGGCTACACCTTC
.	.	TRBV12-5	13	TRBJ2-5	CASGWAQQETQYF	TGTGCTAGTGGTTGGGCTCAGCAAGAGACCCAGTACTTC
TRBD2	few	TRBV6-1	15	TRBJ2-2	CASTDAAGGPGELFF	TGTGCCAGCACTGACGCGGCGGGAGGGCCCGGGGAGCTGTTTTTT
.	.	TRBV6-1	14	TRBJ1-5	CASSRLEDNQPQHF	TGTGCCAGCAGTAGGTTAGAGGACAATCAGCCCCAGCATTTT
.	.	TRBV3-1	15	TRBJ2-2	CASSQDGVLFGELFF	TGTGCCAGCAGCCAAGATGGGGTCTTATTTGGGGAGCTGTTTTTT
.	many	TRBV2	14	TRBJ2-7	CASIPGHSSYEQYF	TGTGCCAGCATTCCGGGACACAGTTCCTACGAGCAGTACTTC
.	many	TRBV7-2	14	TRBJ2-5	CASSLSQAEETQYF	TGTGCCAGCAGCTTATCGCAAGCGGAAGAGACCCAGTACTTC